Listed below are T cell receptor beta chains from one sample, sequenced in a study. MiXCR, run by TCRdb on the 5' RACE reads, gives a single entry per CDR3 protein. This table holds some 60,000 distinct CDR3 sequences, around 30% found once. Sequenced input: tumor-infiltrating naive CD4+ T cells sorted from the breast tumor. These receptors all come from a female donor with breast cancer. Each CDR3 is given with its conserved first and last residue. D genes are given only for firm matches. Not every row has a clone size; where given, it reads once, few, many or a size class.

CDR3 DNA,CDR3 protein,clone size,V gene,D gene,J gene
TGTGCCAGCAGTGTACTCGGCGGGGGGGCAGCAGATACGCAGTATTTT,CASSVLGGGAADTQYF,NA,TRBV28,TRBD2,TRBJ2-3
TGTGCCAGCAAGGACCGGGACCTTGGGAGGGACGAGCAGTACTTC,CASKDRDLGRDEQYF,few,TRBV6-1,TRBD2,TRBJ2-7
TGTGCCAGCAGCTTAAATACTTGGGGGACTGAAGCTTTCTTT,CASSLNTWGTEAFF,few,TRBV7-8,NA,TRBJ1-1
TGTGCCAGCAAGGACAGGGCCCAAGAGACCCAGTACTTC,CASKDRAQETQYF,NA,TRBV6-5,TRBD1,TRBJ2-5
TGTGCCAGCAGCCAAGAGGCGACGGGAGGGCTGGGTACGCAGTATTTT,CASSQEATGGLGTQYF,NA,TRBV4-2,TRBD2,TRBJ2-3
TGCAGTGCTAGAGATTCCCCGGGACTAGATACGCAGTATTTT,CSARDSPGLDTQYF,few,TRBV20-1,NA,TRBJ2-3
TGTGCCAGCAGGGTATCTAAAAAAACAGGAAACACTGAAGCTTTCTTT,CASRVSKKTGNTEAFF,NA,TRBV2,NA,TRBJ1-1
TGTGCCACCAGTGATCAAACTAGCGGGGGCGCCTACGAGCAGTACTTC,CATSDQTSGGAYEQYF,NA,TRBV24-1,TRBD2,TRBJ2-7
TGTGCCAGCAGTCCGAACCGGGACAGGAAGACCTACGAGCAGTACTTC,CASSPNRDRKTYEQYF,NA,TRBV3-1,TRBD1,TRBJ2-7
TGTGCCAGCAGCTTAGGGGGTTGGGAATATGGCTACACCTTC,CASSLGGWEYGYTF,many,TRBV7-9,NA,TRBJ1-2
TGCGCCAGCAGCCAAGGGTGGAGTAGCGGGAGTGGGGAGACCCAGTACTTC,CASSQGWSSGSGETQYF,NA,TRBV4-1,TRBD2,TRBJ2-5
TGCGCCAGCAGCCGCGTCGGGACATTGGGAGGGGAGCTGTTTTTT,CASSRVGTLGGELFF,few,TRBV5-1,NA,TRBJ2-2
TGTGCCAGCAACCTACCTCCATCTGGGACCTCTGAAGCTTTCTTT,CASNLPPSGTSEAFF,NA,TRBV6-1,NA,TRBJ1-1
TGTGCCAGCAGCTTCAGTGAGCAGTTCTTC,CASSFSEQFF,many,TRBV7-9,NA,TRBJ2-1
TGTGCCTGGAGCCAGCTTAACTATGGCTACACCTTC,CAWSQLNYGYTF,NA,TRBV30,NA,TRBJ1-2
TGTGCCAGCAGTTCCCGGGACAGGGACACTGAAGCTTTCTTT,CASSSRDRDTEAFF,few,TRBV12-3/TRBV12-4,TRBD1,TRBJ1-1
TGTACCACCAGCCCGGGACGGGGGTTCGCTGAAGCTTTCTTC,CTTSPGRGFAEAFF,NA,TRBV15,NA,TRBJ1-1
TGTGCCGGCGTGTCTAGGGGGGGGAATTACAATGAGCAGTTCTTC,CAGVSRGGNYNEQFF,once,TRBV7-9,NA,TRBJ2-1
TGTGCCAGCAGGAATCCGGGACAGGGGACTGAAGCTTTCTTT,CASRNPGQGTEAFF,NA,TRBV6-2/TRBV6-3,TRBD1,TRBJ1-1
TGCAGTGCCTCCCCCGGGAATCAGCCCCAGCATTTT,CSASPGNQPQHF,NA,TRBV20-1,NA,TRBJ1-5
TGCGCCAGCAGCGACCAGGGTGCGGGCTCCTACAATGAGCAGTTCTTC,CASSDQGAGSYNEQFF,few,TRBV5-1,NA,TRBJ2-1
TGTGCCAGCAGTGAATCGCGGGGGACCCAAGAGACCCAGTACTTC,CASSESRGTQETQYF,few,TRBV2,TRBD2,TRBJ2-5
TGTGCCAGCAGCCCCGGGGGGGGGAGGAACACTGAAGCTTTCTTT,CASSPGGGRNTEAFF,NA,TRBV7-2,NA,TRBJ1-1
TGTGCCAGCAGTCGACTAGCGGGGGCGGAGACCCAGTACTTC,CASSRLAGAETQYF,few,TRBV2,TRBD2,TRBJ2-5